The clone carrying this T cell receptor beta chain was seen more than once but under ten times. What it recognizes is unknown. This sample stems from a study of T-cell reconstitution after alpha-beta-depleted transplantation in children. Library preparation (for TCRbeta) was performed with unique molecular identifiers. One entry per CDR3 protein results from TCRdb running MiXCR on the PCR reads. The sample has some 290,000 distinct CDR3 sequences; approximately 23% are singletons. Study-level findings and limits: After transplant, high TCRbeta diversity at day 60 in some patients arose from surviving recipient T cells and thymic progenitors. Newly produced T cells mostly accounted for T-cell counts and diversity one year post-transplant. After transplant, at about two months, alpha-beta T cells were reportedly derived from several hundred expanded graft clones.

The CDR3 totals 18 residues. CDR1 is PRHDT, CDR2 FYEKMQ, per germline (reference sequence). J lost 8 bases, V lost 5 bases, and 18 bases had no gene match. The material sequenced was PBMCs, mostly from graft donor cells, taken 180 days after TCRalphabeta/CD19-depleted stem cell transplant. V gene TRBV13 combines with J gene TRBJ1-4; 9 nucleotides line up with TRBD1. This TCR came from a male patient younger than 18 who had a stem cell transplant for acute lymphoblastic leukemia, so the T cells may come from the graft donor. The CDR3 reads CASSVDGTGTMMWEKLFF. In nucleotides, the CDR3 is TGTGCCAGCAGCGTAGATGGGACAGGGACTATGATGTGGGAAAAACTGTTTTTT. The complete variable domain, with remaining parts taken from reference TRBV13 and TRBJ1-4, reads AAGVIQSPRHLIKEKRETATLKCYPIPRHDTVYWYQQGPGQDPQFLISFYEKMQSDKGSIPDRFSAQQFSDYHSELNMSSLELGDSALYFCASSVDGTGTMMWEKLFFGSGTQLSVL.